The present TCR beta chain was sequenced within a study of breast tumors, draining lymph nodes, adjacent tissues. Whole-study results and caveats: Tumor TCR diversity was below lymph nodes but above nontumor tissue.

In germline, CDR1 is MNHNY, CDR2 SVGAGI (reference sequence). V was pared by 6 bases and J by 7 bases, with 13 bases of the junction left unmatched. The CDR3 contains 16 residues. In TCRdb, the multiplex PCR reads were re-called with MiXCR into one record per CDR3 protein. The repertoire holds nearly 200,000 distinct CDR3 sequences, with roughly 31% as singletons. This clonotype was picked up many times. Its matching antigen is unknown. Breast cancer patients provided tissue from their axillary draining lymph nodes. The source is a female donor with breast cancer. Some clones in this sample may be carry-over from other donors' samples. The chain joins TRBV6-6 to TRBJ2-1; TRBD2 agrees at 9 bases. The sample taken for sequencing was axillary lymph node tissue. For the CDR3, the DNA is TGTGCCAGCAGATTGAGCGCGGGGGGGAGGGTAAATGAGCAGTTCTTC. This gives the protein CASRLSAGGRVNEQFF.